The clone carrying this T cell receptor (beta chain) was found once. Its antigen remains unknown. V was trimmed by 7 bases and J by 0 bases, leaving 11 bases between them. The CDR3 is 14 amino acids. Germline-derived CDR1 and CDR2 are SNHLY and FYNNEI. TEMRA cells were FACS-enriched, and CD8+ and CD4+ T cells were isolated negatively. The entry originates in a study of CD8 T cells in Susac syndrome. Study-wide results and caveats: In Susac syndrome, CD4+ T cell repertoires lacked any clonal expansion.

Random hexamers were used to reverse transcribe an amount of roughly 0.45 to 1 ug RNA. Across 54 Vbeta and 13 Jbeta, TCR beta CDR3 was amplified with immunoSEQ multiplex PCR. One entry per CDR3 protein, called by TCRdb with MiXCR from the immunoSEQ multiplex PCR reads. The data hold approximately 190,000 distinct CDR3 sequences, with roughly 95% observed a single time. Sequenced material: CD4+ T cells from PBMCs. This receptor was obtained from a human donor with Susac syndrome. The chain couples TRBV2 to TRBJ2-3; D is possibly TRBD2 (6 bases). The CDR3 here is CASKWRGSTDTQYF. CDR3 sequence (DNA): TGTGCCAGCAAGTGGCGGGGAAGCACAGATACGCAGTATTTT.